The rows below give T cell receptor beta chains drawn from one sample of a study of shared clonotypes between healthy human individuals. The table came from immunoSEQ multiplex PCR; TCRdb's copy has only in-frame clones and leaves some out. This table holds roughly 2,300,000 clones, 85% to 95% found once. The sample taken for sequencing was naive CD4+ T cells from PBMCs. The source is a man between 18 and 29 years old in good health. Some clones in this sample may be carry-over from other donors' samples. Each CDR3 is given without its conserved first and last residue. Clone sizes are given selectively: once, few, many, or a class where the clone is expanded.

>.|TRBV30
AWRGGDRNTGELF
>.|TRBV5-6
ASSLDRGVGGYT
>.|TRBV11-2
ASRFTYEQY
>.|TRBV28
ASSPNPGLTQF
>once|TRBV19
ASSNPVLVAGAVDNEQF
>once|TRBV5-1
ASSSTWLASGKSYEQY
>.|TRBV7-9
ASSLWGASGVTYNEQF
>.|TRBV27
ASSSSGATTLFTGELF
>.|TRBV5-1
ASSLRWGGETQY
>.|TRBV19
ASSLGLATSTDTQY
>.|TRBV28
ASSLPGQGNEKLF
>.|TRBV7-2
ASSLVGYEQY
>.|TRBV4-1
ASSQGQAGGRETQY
>.|TRBV7-3
ASSSQAGPYEQY
>.|TRBV7-2
ASSQREGGMNIQY
>.|TRBV30
AWALRGNTEAF
>.|TRBV5-1
ASSSGATNEKLF
>.|TRBV5-1
ASGRGEETQY
>.|TRBV11-3
ASSYLNRFNYGYT
>.|TRBV7-9
ASTPQGDRGKLF
>.|TRBV11-2
ASHAGVGEQY
>.|TRBV4-1
ASSPSRTSLSYEQY
>.|TRBV9
ASSARLAGATDTQY
>.|TRBV7-2
ASSLISHSYEQY
>.|TRBV7-3
ASSLTLQETQY
>once|TRBV11-3
ASSEAGETQY
>.|TRBV27
ASSLAYREKLF
>.|TRBV5-1
ASSLTSGINTGELF
>.|TRBV18
ASSQGIGQTNTEAF
>.|TRBV19
ASSPSGRGATGELF
>.|TRBV7-9
ASSFYLQGMVEKLF
>.|TRBV28
ASSQTGPGGYT